Listed below are T cell receptor beta chains from one sample, sequenced in a study of Tregs in tolerant kidney transplant recipients. The protocol was immunoSEQ multiplex PCR, while the TCRdb copy is restricted to in-frame clones and leaves out a portion. The sample consists of around 70,000 clones, roughly 89% of them appearing once. This material consisted of CD8+ T cells from blood, taken before the transplant. These receptors were taken from a human donor who received a combined kidney and bone marrow transplant. CDR3s include the opening cysteine and the closing phenylalanine or tryptophan. A D gene is named only where the DNA matches it firmly. Only some rows state a clone size, as once, few, many or a class for expanded clones.

TRBJ2-3	NA	TRBV5-1	NA	CASSLGEGVDTQYF	TGCGCCAGCAGCTTGGGTGAGGGTGTAGATACGCAGTATTTT
TRBJ2-1	NA	TRBV7-8	NA	CASSLDRGTSYNEQFF	TGTGCCAGCAGCTTAGATCGGGGGACCTCCTACAATGAGCAGTTCTTC
TRBJ2-1	NA	TRBV14	TRBD1	CASSRRDRVRNNEQFF	TGTGCCAGCAGCCGAAGGGACAGGGTGCGTAACAATGAGCAGTTCTTC
TRBJ2-7	NA	TRBV27	NA	CASSLSLSGVHEQYF	TGTGCCAGCAGTTTATCCTTGTCGGGGGTCCACGAGCAGTACTTC
TRBJ1-5	NA	TRBV7-6	TRBD1	CASSQGQGFGQPQHF	TGTGCCAGCAGCCAGGGACAGGGATTTGGTCAGCCCCAGCATTTT
TRBJ2-7	NA	TRBV11-2	NA	CASSSLGIYEQYF	TGTGCCAGCAGCTCTCTGGGCATCTACGAGCAGTACTTC
TRBJ2-7	NA	TRBV7-2	TRBD1	CASSSPGQGIREQYF	TGTGCCAGCAGCTCACCGGGACAGGGGATTAGAGAGCAGTACTTC
TRBJ2-5	NA	TRBV9	NA	CASSVVGSGTQYF	TGTGCCAGCAGCGTAGTCGGGTCCGGGACCCAGTACTTC
TRBJ1-5	NA	TRBV6-7	NA	CASSYSTDSFRSNQPQHF	TGTGCCAGCAGTTACTCCACTGACAGTTTCAGGAGCAATCAGCCCCAGCATTTT
TRBJ1-2	NA	TRBV4-2	NA	CASSQDGTLDGYTF	TGTGCCAGCAGCCAAGATGGGACATTAGATGGCTACACCTTC
TRBJ2-1	NA	TRBV15	NA	CATSRDRLVPYNEQFF	TGTGCCACCAGCAGAGACCGACTAGTCCCCTACAATGAGCAGTTCTTC
TRBJ2-5	NA	TRBV2	TRBD1	CASSERTGRQETQYF	TGTGCCAGCAGTGAAAGGACAGGGAGACAAGAGACCCAGTACTTC
TRBJ2-1	NA	TRBV6-4	NA	CASSVSSSYNEQFF	TGTGCCAGCAGTGTTAGCAGCTCCTACAATGAGCAGTTCTTC
TRBJ2-7	NA	TRBV28	NA	CASSLSAGSYEQYF	TGTGCCAGCAGTTTATCGGCAGGCTCCTACGAGCAGTACTTC
TRBJ1-1	NA	TRBV5-1	NA	CASSRGMGPQRGTEAFF	TGCGCCAGCAGCCGGGGGATGGGTCCCCAACGGGGCACTGAAGCTTTCTTT
TRBJ2-1	NA	TRBV2	NA	CASSPVSYNEQFF	TGTGCCAGCAGCCCCGTGTCCTACAATGAGCAGTTCTTC
TRBJ1-5	NA	TRBV7-3	NA	CASSLNGRGQPQHF	TGTGCCAGCAGCTTAAACGGGCGGGGTCAGCCCCAGCATTTT
TRBJ1-1	NA	TRBV19	NA	CASSIGQNTEAFF	TGTGCCAGTAGTATAGGACAGAACACTGAAGCTTTCTTT
TRBJ2-7	NA	TRBV9	TRBD2	CASSVGATSGRYEQYF	TGTGCCAGCAGCGTAGGAGCAACTAGCGGGAGGTACGAGCAGTACTTC
TRBJ1-4	NA	TRBV4-1	TRBD1	CASSQGQGARDEKLFF	TGCGCCAGCAGCCAAGGGCAGGGGGCTCGGGATGAAAAACTGTTTTTT
TRBJ2-7	NA	TRBV4-1	NA	CASSQEALGRSYEQYF	TGCGCCAGCAGCCAAGAAGCGCTAGGTCGGTCCTACGAGCAGTACTTC
TRBJ1-5	NA	TRBV6-9	TRBD1	CASSRRDRVCWQPQHF	TGTGCCAGCAGTCGCCGGGACAGGGTTTGTTGGCAGCCCCAGCATTTT
TRBJ2-2	NA	TRBV9	TRBD1	CASSTTEDRANTGELFF	TGTGCCAGCAGCACCACCGAGGACAGGGCGAACACCGGGGAGCTGTTTTTT
TRBJ2-5	NA	TRBV9	NA	CASSVDSQGSETQYF	TGTGCCAGCAGCGTAGATTCTCAGGGATCAGAGACCCAGTACTTC
TRBJ1-1	NA	TRBV19	TRBD1	CASSPNLRGREEAFF	TGTGCCAGTAGTCCAAATTTGAGGGGGCGTGAGGAAGCTTTCTTT
TRBJ2-7	NA	TRBV6-1	NA	CASTPLGGEQYF	TGTGCCAGCACCCCATTGGGGGGCGAGCAGTACTTC
TRBJ2-7	NA	TRBV7-6	TRBD1	CASSQHGGTGAWLYF	TGTGCCAGCAGCCAGCATGGGGGGACAGGCGCTTGGTTGTACTTC
TRBJ2-2	NA	TRBV19	TRBD1	CASSSPGQVANTGELFF	TGTGCCAGTAGTTCTCCGGGACAGGTAGCGAACACCGGGGAGCTGTTTTTT
TRBJ1-2	NA	TRBV9	NA	CASSLELHYGYTF	TGTGCCAGCAGCTTAGAACTCCACTATGGCTACACCTTC
TRBJ2-7	once	TRBV18	NA	CASSPTGIYEQYF	TGTGCCAGCTCCCCAACCGGGATCTACGAGCAGTACTTC
TRBJ2-1	NA	TRBV6-5	TRBD2	CASSPQREGRNEQFF	TGTGCCAGCAGTCCCCAGCGGGAGGGCCGAAATGAGCAGTTCTTC
TRBJ2-1	NA	TRBV5-6	TRBD1	CASSWGTGDNEQFF	TGTGCCAGCAGCTGGGGGACAGGTGACAATGAGCAGTTCTTC
TRBJ1-1	NA	TRBV7-9	NA	CASSPPLRTEAFF	TGTGCCAGCAGCCCCCCTCTCCGGACTGAAGCTTTCTTT
TRBJ1-2	NA	TRBV27	NA	CASSGQGWDSGYTF	TGTGCCAGCAGTGGGCAGGGGTGGGATAGTGGCTACACCTTC
TRBJ2-1	NA	TRBV2	TRBD2	CASSESSGYSTNEQFF	TGTGCCAGCAGTGAGTCTAGCGGGTACTCCACGAATGAGCAGTTCTTC
TRBJ1-1	once	TRBV7-9	NA	CASSPGEGDWGNTEAFF	TGTGCCAGCAGCCCGGGGGAGGGCGATTGGGGGAACACTGAAGCTTTCTTT
TRBJ2-7	NA	TRBV6-5	NA	CASSYAGEGYEQYF	TGTGCCAGCAGTTATGCAGGGGAAGGCTACGAGCAGTACTTC
TRBJ1-2	NA	TRBV27	TRBD1	CASGGADRGFYGYTF	TGTGCCAGCGGAGGGGCCGACAGGGGTTTCTATGGCTACACCTTC
TRBJ1-5	NA	TRBV7-9	TRBD1	CASSSGQGNSQPQHF	TGTGCCAGCAGCTCCGGACAGGGTAATTCTCAGCCCCAGCATTTT
TRBJ1-1	NA	TRBV19	TRBD1	CASSRMVARGHTEAFF	TGTGCCAGTAGTCGAATGGTGGCCAGGGGGCACACTGAAGCTTTCTTT
TRBJ1-1	NA	TRBV6-1	NA	CASSVTGPNTEAFF	TGTGCCAGCAGTGTCACAGGCCCGAACACTGAAGCTTTCTTT
TRBJ2-1	NA	TRBV13	NA	CASSLQDYNEQFF	TGTGCCAGCAGCTTGCAGGATTACAATGAGCAGTTCTTC
TRBJ1-3	NA	TRBV5-5	TRBD1	CASSADRGLGNTIYF	TGTGCCAGCAGCGCGGACAGGGGGCTTGGAAACACCATATATTTT
TRBJ1-2	NA	TRBV28	TRBD1	CASSLGDRVLSYGYTF	TGTGCCAGCAGTTTAGGAGACAGGGTATTGAGCTATGGCTACACCTTC
TRBJ2-5	NA	TRBV28	TRBD1	CASSLTLGQEPTRGETQYF	TGTGCCAGCAGTTTAACCCTTGGACAGGAACCAACTCGCGGGGAGACCCAGTACTTC
TRBJ2-3	NA	TRBV27	NA	CASSLLAGDTQYF	TGTGCCAGCAGTTTACTAGCAGGAGATACGCAGTATTTT